This T cell receptor (beta chain) derives from a study of CD8+ T cells in alopecia areata. Study-wide context: It was 6 to 18 months of tofacitinib, and then there were 6 months off drug. Study-wide results and limits: Persistence of many expanded lesional clones was seen in scalp and blood during tofacitinib. The study found tofacitinib significantly decreased scalp clonality and expanded CD8+ clones among the top 100.

Trimming pared 0 bases from V and 4 bases from J, leaving 17 bases between. Germline V lookup: CDR1 SGHRS, CDR2 YFSETQ. The CDR3 runs to 18 residues. The treatment here: oral pan-JAK inhibitor, 5-10 mg twice daily. Sampling of alopecia areata patients yielded lesional scalp punch biopsies as well as peripheral blood. This clone was seen more than once but under ten times. The antigen remains unidentified. Following extraction, RNA underwent reverse transcription to cDNA, which served as the sequencing template. The assay was immunoSEQ multiplex PCR, and TCRdb's table has in-frame clones only and misses some. The data hold approximately 18,000 clones, with 50% to 70% observed a single time.

The receptor comes from a human donor with alopecia areata. The material was skin, obtained at week 4, from a patient treated with tofacitinib. The V and J genes are TRBV5-1 and TRBJ1-6; D gene unclear. CDR3: CASSLEVSQSHYNSPLHF. CDR3 in DNA: TGCGCCAGCAGCTTGGAGGTGTCACAGAGTCATTATAATTCACCCCTCCACTTT.